This TCR beta chain was profiled in a study of radiation and T cells in renal cell carcinoma. There are 16 residues in the CDR3. V lost 1 base, J lost 5 bases, and 17 bases lay in between. From germline, CDR1 is KGHSH and CDR2 LQKENI. Some clones are missing from TCRdb's copy, which holds only in-frame ones; the method was immunoSEQ multiplex PCR. Among about 130,000 clones listed, roughly 84% were seen once. Time point here: baseline pretreatment blood. Treatment defined: 15 Gy SBRT to primary tumor, nephrectomy 4 weeks later. The chain couples TRBV18 to TRBJ2-5; D is ambiguous. This TCR came from a woman in her 50s with renal cell carcinoma. The starting material was blood, obtained from a patient whose treatment included radiotherapy and nephrectomy. The CDR3: CASSPRFLPQLETQYF. The CDR3 nucleotides are TGTGCCAGCTCACCACGGTTCCTACCCCAGCTGGAGACCCAGTACTTC.